Here is one T cell receptor beta chain with its context. The antigen remains unidentified. These data come from a study of T-cell memory formation after mild COVID-19. Study observations and caveats: The pre-infection memory compartment contained some responding clones, suggesting cross-reactive memory joined. What remained unconfirmed was the SARS-CoV-2 specificity of second-wave clones peaking on day 37.

TCRdb used MiXCR to reprocess the 5' RACE reads, holding one entry per CDR3 protein. The sample records around 340,000 distinct CDR3 sequences, more than 20% being singletons. V was trimmed by 0 bases and J by 0 bases, leaving 6 bases between them. CDR1 LGHDT and CDR2 YNNKEL come from the germline V gene (reference sequence). The CDR3 has 15 amino acids. This TCR came from an adult woman who had mild COVID-19 (a few samples of this study predate the infection). Cell type and time point are not known. The sample comprised PBMCs or a T cell subset sorted from them (not recorded which). This rearrangement joins TRBV3-1 to TRBJ1-5, with unresolved D. CDR3 nucleotide sequence: TGTGCCAGCAGCCAAGAACCAGGTAGCAATCAGCCCCAGCATTTT. Residues: CASSQEPGSNQPQHF.